This T cell receptor (beta chain) was captured in a study of T cells expressing NK-cell markers. Whole-study findings and limits: In several donors, dominant clonotypes made up roughly 28.3-65% of CD3+CD56-NKG2C+ cells.

As for this clonotype: Its target is unknown.

Germline lookup yields CDR1 SGHDT and CDR2 YYEEEE. The CDR3 is 15 residues long. Using the 5' RACE reads, TCRdb records one entry per CDR3 protein without DNA. This sample's table has roughly 180,000 distinct CDR3 sequences. The rearrangement joins TRBV5-6 to TRBJ2-1; TCRdb lists TRBD1, though no DNA is available to test this call. Sample: blood T cells: a sorted CD56 or NKG2C T cell subset, CD4+ or CD8+ T cells, or bulk PBMC T cells (not recorded which). The sequence was obtained from a man aged 18-69 years in good health. The chain's CDR3 is CASLDQGANYNEQFF.